The next 15 T cell receptor beta chains were all read from a single sample in a study of shared clonotypes between healthy human individuals. Data came from immunoSEQ multiplex PCR; TCRdb stores just in-frame clones and leaves some out. Of 730,000 or so clones in the sample, roughly 78% were seen once. Sequencing was performed on memory CD4+ T cells sorted from blood. Subset in this sample: CD45RA-negative fraction. These receptors were obtained from a woman aged 25 to 39 in good health.

This clone appeared a few times. This sample also contains other DNA sequences that code for the same CDR3. The chain carries TRBV19 and TRBJ2-1, with D tentatively TRBD2 (5 bases). CDR1 is LNHDA and CDR2 is SQIVND in the germline V gene (reference sequence). This CDR3 spans 14 amino acids. Trimming removed 0 bases at V and 4 bases at J, with 7 bases between. The CDR3 here is CASSIERRYNEQFF. DNA of the CDR3: TGTGCCAGTAGTATAGAAAGGAGGTACAATGAGCAGTTCTTC.

Notes on this clone: Additional DNA sequences in this sample encode the identical CDR3. This chain joins TRBV28 and TRBJ1-5, with 9 bases matching TRBD1. V trimming: 6 bases; J trimming: 3 bases; junction bases outside the gene matches: 6. The CDR3 is made up of 15 amino acids. The V gene's germline CDR1 is MDHEN and CDR2 SYDVKM. The CDR3 region is CASSSGQGNNQPQHF. The CDR3 DNA sequence: TGTGCCAGCAGCTCGGGACAGGGAAACAATCAGCCCCAGCATTTT.

The chain couples TRBV5-1 to TRBJ2-7, with D unclear. This CDR3 is built from 13 residues. V dropped 3 bases and J dropped 2 bases, with 9 bases sitting between them. CDR1 and CDR2 (germline): SGHRS, YFSETQ. The CDR3 spells CASSSLGPYEQYF. CDR3 coding DNA: TGCGCCAGCAGCTCCCTTGGCCCCTACGAGCAGTACTTC.

The DNA for the CDR3 is TGCAGCGTACAGGGCCGCGATGCGGCTTACGAGCAGTACTTC. It codes for CSVQGRDAAYEQYF. This chain joins TRBV29-1 and TRBJ2-5; the D gene is possibly TRBD1 (6 bases). The J call may be in error: the DNA end matches TRBJ2-7 better. The CDR3 is 14 amino acids. CDR1 is SQVTM, CDR2 ANQGSEA, per germline.

The chain is built from TRBV7-9 and TRBJ2-2, with D unclear. Trimming shortened V by 3 bases and J by 1 base, and 6 bases separated the two germline ends. CDR3 length: 14 residues. Per the germline V gene, CDR1 is SEHNR and CDR2 is FQNEAQ (reference sequence). The CDR3 here is CASSLAKNTGELFF. In DNA, the CDR3 is TGTGCCAGCAGCTTGGCCAAGAACACCGGGGAGCTGTTTTTT. The whole variable domain, remainder taken from reference TRBV7-9 and TRBJ2-2, is DTGVSQNPRHKITKRGQNVTFRCDPISEHNRLYWYRQTLGQGPEFLTYFQNEAQLEKSRLLSDRFSAERPKGSFSTLEIQRTEQGDSAMYLCASSLAKNTGELFFGEGSRLTVL.

Concerning this clone: Other nucleotide sequences from this sample produce the same CDR3. The V gene is TRBV5-5, the J gene TRBJ1-1; 7 nucleotides line up with TRBD1. After removal of 3 bases from V and 5 bases from J, the junction contained 4 bases not matched to a gene. This CDR3 region has 13 residues. The germline V gene encodes CDR1 SGHKS and CDR2 YYEKEE (reference sequence). CDR3 DNA sequence: TGTGCCAGCAGCTCGCAGGGGGATACTGAAGCTTTCTTT. Translating it yields CASSSQGDTEAFF.

This sequence joins TRBV18 and TRBJ1-1; 7 nucleotides match TRBD1. V lost 3 bases, J lost 4 bases, and 8 bases stayed unmatched. Germline values: CDR1 KGHSH, CDR2 LQKENI. This CDR3 comprises 15 residues. CDR3: CASSPNRDSITEAFF. The DNA for the CDR3 is TGTGCCAGCTCACCGAACCGGGACAGCATCACTGAAGCTTTCTTT.

This clone showed up just a few times. The chain employs TRBV5-1 and TRBJ2-7; no definite D call. Germline V lookup: CDR1 SGHRS, CDR2 YFSETQ. The CDR3 is 11 amino acids. Trimming took 0 bases from V and 6 from J, leaving 4 bases between them. CDR3 bases: TGCGCCAGCAGCTTGGTCGGCGAGCAGTACTTC. Translation: CASSLVGEQYF.

Notes on this clone: As the CDR3 is not closed by the conserved phenylalanine or tryptophan, this likely results from a read error. The DNA is left out, because the CDR3 cannot be placed on it with certainty; the CDR3 is given as TCRdb lists it. The J gene is TRBJ2-4, the V gene TRBV2; TRBD2 was called by the table and not checked on the DNA. Germline values: CDR1 SNHLY, CDR2 FYNNEI. The CDR3 contains 14 residues when both ends are counted. CDR3 loop: CASSAETSGIRVWI.

The chain is built from TRBV7-9 and TRBJ2-7; the match to TRBD1 covers 9 bases. CDR1 SEHNR and CDR2 FQNEAQ come from the germline V gene (reference sequence). With 5 bases clipped from V and 2 bases from J, the junction kept 10 bases outside the gene matches. The length of the CDR3 is 16 residues. The CDR3 region is CASSALDRGPTYEQYF. The CDR3 nucleotides are TGTGCCAGCAGCGCGTTGGACAGGGGCCCGACCTACGAGCAGTACTTC.

The V gene is TRBV4-2, the J gene TRBJ2-5, with 13 bases identical to TRBD2. CDR1 is LGHNA, CDR2 YNFKEQ, per germline. Trimming at V came to 5 bases and at J to 5 bases, leaving 8 bases not matched to a gene. CDR3 length: 16 amino acids. The CDR3 sequence: CASSFDSGLAGETQYF. CDR3 DNA sequence: TGTGCCAGCAGCTTCGACTCGGGACTAGCGGGGGAGACCCAGTACTTC.

The chain couples TRBV28 to TRBJ1-1; no reliable D call. V lost 8 bases, J lost 11 bases, and 15 bases lay in between. The CDR3 covers 11 residues. CDR1 and CDR2 from the germline V gene are MDHEN and SYDVKM. CDR3 sequence: CASGPLLTAFF. CDR3 DNA: TGTGCCAGCGGACCCCTCCTCACTGCTTTCTTT.

This chain joins TRBV6-5 and TRBJ1-1, with D hard to call. Trimming pared 6 bases from V and 0 bases from J, leaving 8 bases between. The germline CDR1 and CDR2 sequences are MNHEY and SVGAGI. The CDR3 covers 13 residues. CDR3 sequence reads: CASRGLVNTEAFF. CDR3 DNA sequence: TGTGCCAGCAGGGGCTTGGTGAACACTGAAGCTTTCTTT.

This sequence joins TRBV11-2 and TRBJ2-7; 10 bases are shared with TRBD1. The CDR3 is 15 amino acids. CDR1 and CDR2 from the germline V gene are SGHAT and FQNNGV. Unmatched junction bases numbered 7, after V lost 4 bases and J lost 4 bases. In nucleotides, the CDR3 is TGTGCCAGCAGCTCCCGGGACAGGGGTATGTACGAGCAGTACTTC. The encoded protein is CASSSRDRGMYEQYF.

Here the CDR3 reads CASSLGRARSGANVLTF. The DNA of the CDR3 is TGTGCCAGCAGTTTGGGCAGGGCTCGTTCCGGGGCCAACGTCCTGACTTTC. The chain has TRBV27 and TRBJ2-6, with D possibly matching TRBD1 (5 bases). V lost 3 bases to trimming and J lost 4 bases, with 16 bases between them. The CDR3 spans 17 residues. The V gene's germline CDR1 is MNHEY and CDR2 SMNVEV (reference sequence).